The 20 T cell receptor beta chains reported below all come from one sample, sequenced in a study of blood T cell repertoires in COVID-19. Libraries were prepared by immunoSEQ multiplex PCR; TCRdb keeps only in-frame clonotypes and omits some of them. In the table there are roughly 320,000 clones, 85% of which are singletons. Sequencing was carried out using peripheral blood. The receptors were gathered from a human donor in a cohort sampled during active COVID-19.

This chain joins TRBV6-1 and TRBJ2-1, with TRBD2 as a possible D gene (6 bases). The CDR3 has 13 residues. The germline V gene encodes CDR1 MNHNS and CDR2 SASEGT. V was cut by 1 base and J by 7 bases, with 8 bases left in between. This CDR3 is CASSEELANEQFF. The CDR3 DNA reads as TGTGCCAGCAGTGAAGAACTAGCAAATGAGCAGTTCTTC.

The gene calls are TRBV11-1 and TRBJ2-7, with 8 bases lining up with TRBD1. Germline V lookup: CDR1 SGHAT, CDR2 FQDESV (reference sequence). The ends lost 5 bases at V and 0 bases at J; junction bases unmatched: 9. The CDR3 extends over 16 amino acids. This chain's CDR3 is CASSASPGQASYEQYF. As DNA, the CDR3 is TGTGCCAGCAGCGCATCACCGGGACAGGCCTCCTACGAGCAGTACTTC.

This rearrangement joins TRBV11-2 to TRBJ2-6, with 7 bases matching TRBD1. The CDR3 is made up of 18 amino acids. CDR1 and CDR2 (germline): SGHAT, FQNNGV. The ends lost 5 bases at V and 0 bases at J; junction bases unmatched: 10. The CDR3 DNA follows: TGTGCCAGCAGCCCCCGACAGGGATCCCTCTCTGGGGCCAACGTCCTGACTTTC. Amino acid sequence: CASSPRQGSLSGANVLTF.

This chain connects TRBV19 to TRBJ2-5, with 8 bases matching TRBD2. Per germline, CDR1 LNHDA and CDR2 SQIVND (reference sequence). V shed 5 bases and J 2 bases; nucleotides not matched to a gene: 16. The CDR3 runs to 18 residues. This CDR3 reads CASSSRGEAGDIQETQYF. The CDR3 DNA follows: TGTGCCAGTAGTTCAAGGGGAGAAGCGGGGGATATTCAAGAGACCCAGTACTTC.

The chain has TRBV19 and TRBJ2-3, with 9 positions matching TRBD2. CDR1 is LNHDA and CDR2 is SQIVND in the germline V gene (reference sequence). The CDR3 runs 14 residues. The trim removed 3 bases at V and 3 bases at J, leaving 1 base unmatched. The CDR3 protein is CASSMLAGTDTQYF. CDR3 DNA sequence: TGTGCCAGTAGTATGCTAGCGGGGACAGATACGCAGTATTTT.

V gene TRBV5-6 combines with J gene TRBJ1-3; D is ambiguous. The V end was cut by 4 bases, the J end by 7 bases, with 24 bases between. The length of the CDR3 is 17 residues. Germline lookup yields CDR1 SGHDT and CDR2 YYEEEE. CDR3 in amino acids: CASSLLTSSLLGNTIYF. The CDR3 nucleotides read TGTGCCAGCAGCCTACTTACTAGTAGTCTTCTAGGGAACACCATATATTTT.

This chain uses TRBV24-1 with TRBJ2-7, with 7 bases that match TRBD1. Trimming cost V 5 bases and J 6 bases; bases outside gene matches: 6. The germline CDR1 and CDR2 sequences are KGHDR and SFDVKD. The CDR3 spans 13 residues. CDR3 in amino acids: CATSGDSGAEQYF. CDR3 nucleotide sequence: TGTGCCACCAGTGGGGACAGTGGGGCCGAGCAGTACTTC.

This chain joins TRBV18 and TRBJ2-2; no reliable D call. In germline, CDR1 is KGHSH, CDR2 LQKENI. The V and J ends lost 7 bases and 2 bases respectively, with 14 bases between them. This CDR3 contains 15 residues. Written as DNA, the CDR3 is TGTGCCAGCTTCCTGTGGGCCGGAAACACCGGGGAGCTGTTTTTT. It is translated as CASFLWAGNTGELFF.

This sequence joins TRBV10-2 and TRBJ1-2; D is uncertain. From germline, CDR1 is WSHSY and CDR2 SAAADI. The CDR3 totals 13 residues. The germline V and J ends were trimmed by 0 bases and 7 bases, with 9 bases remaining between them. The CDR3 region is CASSESKLSGYTF. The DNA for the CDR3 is TGCGCCAGCAGTGAGTCGAAACTGTCTGGCTACACCTTC.

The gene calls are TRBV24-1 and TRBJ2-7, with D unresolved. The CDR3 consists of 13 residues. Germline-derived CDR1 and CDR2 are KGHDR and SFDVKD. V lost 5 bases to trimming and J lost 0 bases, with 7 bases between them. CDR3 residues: CATSGAFSYEQYF. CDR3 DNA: TGTGCCACCAGTGGGGCATTCTCCTACGAGCAGTACTTC.

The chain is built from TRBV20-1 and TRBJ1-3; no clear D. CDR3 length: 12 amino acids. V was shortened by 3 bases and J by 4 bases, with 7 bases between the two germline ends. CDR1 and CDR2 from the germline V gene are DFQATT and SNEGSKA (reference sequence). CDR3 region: CSASRGGNTIYF. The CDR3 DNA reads TGCAGTGCTAGTCGAGGAGGAAACACCATATATTTT.

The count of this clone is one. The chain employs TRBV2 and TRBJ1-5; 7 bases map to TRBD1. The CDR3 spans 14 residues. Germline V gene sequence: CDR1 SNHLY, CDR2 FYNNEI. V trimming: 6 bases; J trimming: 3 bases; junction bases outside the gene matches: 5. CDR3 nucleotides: TGTGCCAGCAGGGCCGGGACAGACAATCAGCCCCAGCATTTT. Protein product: CASRAGTDNQPQHF. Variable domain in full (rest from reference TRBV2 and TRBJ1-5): EPEVTQTPSHQVTQMGQEVILRCVPISNHLYFYWYRQILGQKVEFLVSFYNNEISEKSEIFDDQFSVERPDGSNFTLKIRSTKLEDSAMYFCASRAGTDNQPQHFGDGTRLSIL.

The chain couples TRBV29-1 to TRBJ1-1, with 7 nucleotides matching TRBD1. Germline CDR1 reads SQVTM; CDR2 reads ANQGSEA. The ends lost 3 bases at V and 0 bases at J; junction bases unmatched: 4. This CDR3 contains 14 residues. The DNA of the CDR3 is TGCAGCGTTGATCAGCAGGGGGTGAACACTGAAGCTTTCTTT. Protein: CSVDQQGVNTEAFF.

This CDR3 reads CSASGDRGNQPQHF. The CDR3 coding sequence is TGCAGTGCTAGTGGGGACAGAGGGAATCAGCCCCAGCATTTT. The chain has TRBV20-1 and TRBJ1-5; TRBD1 matches 7 bases. Germline CDR1 DFQATT, CDR2 SNEGSKA (reference sequence). The CDR3 loop spans 14 amino acids. The trim removed 3 bases at V and 4 bases at J, leaving 6 bases unmatched.

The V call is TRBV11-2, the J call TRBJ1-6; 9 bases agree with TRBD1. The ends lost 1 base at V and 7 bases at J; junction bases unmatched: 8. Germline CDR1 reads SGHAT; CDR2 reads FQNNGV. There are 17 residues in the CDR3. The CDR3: CASSLVLPGQGNSPLHF. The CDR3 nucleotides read TGTGCCAGCAGCTTAGTTCTCCCTGGACAGGGGAATTCACCCCTCCACTTT.

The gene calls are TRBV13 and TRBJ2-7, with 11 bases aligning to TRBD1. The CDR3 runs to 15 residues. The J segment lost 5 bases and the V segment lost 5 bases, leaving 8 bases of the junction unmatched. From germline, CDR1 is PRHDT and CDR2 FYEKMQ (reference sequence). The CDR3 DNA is TGTGCCAGCAGCCCGGGACAGGGGGTTTTTAACGAGCAGTACTTC. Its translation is CASSPGQGVFNEQYF. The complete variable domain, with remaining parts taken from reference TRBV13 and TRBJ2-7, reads AAGVIQSPRHLIKEKRETATLKCYPIPRHDTVYWYQQGPGQDPQFLISFYEKMQSDKGSIPDRFSAQQFSDYHSELNMSSLELGDSALYFCASSPGQGVFNEQYFGPGTRLTVT.

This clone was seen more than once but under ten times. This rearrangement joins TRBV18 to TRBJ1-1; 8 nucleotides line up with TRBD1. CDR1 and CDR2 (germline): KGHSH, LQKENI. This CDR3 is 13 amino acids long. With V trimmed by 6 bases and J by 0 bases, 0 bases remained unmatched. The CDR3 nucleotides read TGTGCCAGCTCGGGACAGGTGAACACTGAAGCTTTCTTT. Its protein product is CASSGQVNTEAFF.

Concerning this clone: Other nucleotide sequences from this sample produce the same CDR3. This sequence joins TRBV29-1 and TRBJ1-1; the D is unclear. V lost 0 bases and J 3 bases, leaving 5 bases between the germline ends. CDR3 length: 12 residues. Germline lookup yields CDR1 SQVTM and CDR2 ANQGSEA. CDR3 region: CSVEDLYTEAFF. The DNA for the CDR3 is TGCAGCGTTGAAGATCTCTACACTGAAGCTTTCTTT.

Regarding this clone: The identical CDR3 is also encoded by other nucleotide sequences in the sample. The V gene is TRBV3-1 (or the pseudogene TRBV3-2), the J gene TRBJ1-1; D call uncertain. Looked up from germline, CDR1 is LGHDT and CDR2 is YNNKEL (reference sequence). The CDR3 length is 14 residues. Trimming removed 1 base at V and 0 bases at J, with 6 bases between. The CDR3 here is CASSQGRMNTEAFF. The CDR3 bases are TGTGCCAGCAGCCAAGGGCGGATGAACACTGAAGCTTTCTTT.

CDR3 nucleotides: TGTGCCAGCAGCCAAGGTCTTGGGCGGGATGAAGCTTTCTTT. This sequence encodes CASSQGLGRDEAFF. The V and J genes are TRBV3-1 (or the pseudogene TRBV3-2) and TRBJ1-1; no firm D call. The germline gives CDR1 LGHDT, CDR2 YNNKEL (reference sequence). CDR3 size: 14 residues. Deletions cut 1 base from V and 7 bases from J, with 13 bases between.